This is a list of T cell receptor beta chains from one sample in a study of response to subunit inactivated influenza vaccine. TCRdb reprocessed the RT-PCR reads with MiXCR, giving one entry per CDR3 protein. Of hundreds of thousands of distinct CDR3 sequences listed, around 8% were seen once; the top ten hold over 10%. The input for sequencing was PBMCs from blood, taken approximately 25 months after vaccination. The receptors here all came from a man between 50 and 70 years old who received an inactivated influenza vaccine. CDR3s include the opening cysteine and the closing phenylalanine or tryptophan. The order of the fields is D gene, clone size, CDR3 length, V gene, J gene, CDR3 protein, CDR3 DNA. The D gene is left open where the match is weak. Not every row has a clone size; where given, it reads once, few, many or a size class.

TRBD1	NA	15	TRBV5-1	TRBJ2-7	CASSPGTGYTYEQYF	TGCGCCAGCAGTCCCGGGACAGGCTATACCTACGAGCAGTACTTC
NA	many	13	TRBV20-1	TRBJ2-7	CSARDPHPGEQYF	TGCAGTGCTAGAGACCCCCACCCGGGGGAGCAGTACTTC
TRBD1	few	13	TRBV7-8	TRBJ1-2	CASSSQTGDGYTF	TGTGCCAGCAGCTCTCAGACAGGGGATGGCTACACCTTC
NA	many	12	TRBV30	TRBJ2-7	CAWGPKGYEQYF	TGTGCCTGGGGCCCCAAGGGCTACGAGCAGTACTTC
NA	NA	14	TRBV12-3/TRBV12-4	TRBJ2-5	CASREGKGLETQYF	TGTGCCAGCAGGGAGGGGAAGGGTCTGGAGACCCAGTACTTC
NA	many	13	TRBV18	TRBJ2-1	CASSPPVYNEQFF	TGTGCCAGCTCACCACCGGTTTACAATGAGCAGTTCTTC
NA	many	13	TRBV4-1	TRBJ1-2	CASSQELNYGYTF	TGCGCCAGCAGCCAGGAACTCAACTATGGCTACACCTTC
NA	NA	15	TRBV12-3/TRBV12-4	TRBJ1-1	CASSYYRVYNTEAFF	TGTGCCAGCAGTTATTACAGGGTTTACAACACTGAAGCTTTCTTT
TRBD1	NA	14	TRBV25-1	TRBJ2-7	CASSEWGRGYEQYF	TGTGCCAGCAGTGAATGGGGCAGGGGGTACGAGCAGTACTTC
NA	NA	14	TRBV9	TRBJ2-3	CASSSSLERDTQYF	TGTGCCAGCAGCTCGAGCTTGGAGCGAGATACGCAGTATTTT
NA	NA	14	TRBV3-1	TRBJ1-1	CASSLYGQFTEAFF	TGTGCCAGCAGCCTGTATGGACAGTTCACTGAAGCTTTCTTT
NA	many	15	TRBV6-5	TRBJ2-7	CASSYSGAGVTEQYF	TGTGCCAGCAGTTACTCGGGGGCAGGGGTTACCGAGCAGTACTTC
NA	many	15	TRBV6-2/TRBV6-3	TRBJ2-1	CASRSPGLSYNEQFF	TGTGCCAGCAGAAGTCCGGGGCTCTCCTACAATGAGCAGTTCTTC
TRBD1	few	16	TRBV12-3/TRBV12-4	TRBJ2-2	CASGTGGAGGAGELFF	TGTGCCAGCGGGACAGGGGGCGCTGGGGGGGCCGGGGAGCTGTTTTTT
TRBD1	NA	16	TRBV15	TRBJ2-1	CATSRRDRGSYNEQFF	TGTGCCACCAGCAGACGGGACAGGGGGTCGTACAATGAGCAGTTCTTC
NA	NA	15	TRBV2	TRBJ2-2	CASSEGWEFTGELFF	TGTGCCAGCAGTGAAGGGTGGGAGTTCACCGGGGAGCTGTTTTTT
NA	NA	14	TRBV28	TRBJ2-5	CAIDGGGLRETQYF	TGTGCCATCGATGGGGGCGGTCTCCGAGAGACCCAGTACTTC
TRBD1	few	15	TRBV7-9	TRBJ2-1	CASPSPGQGYNEQFF	TGTGCCAGTCCTTCCCCCGGACAGGGGTACAATGAGCAGTTCTTC
NA	NA	16	TRBV6-5	TRBJ1-1	CASSYTINRMNTEAFF	TGTGCCAGCAGTTACACAATAAACAGGATGAACACTGAAGCTTTCTTT
NA	few	15	TRBV11-2	TRBJ1-1	CASSSPRTGATEAFF	TGTGCCAGCAGCTCCCCTCGGACTGGGGCCACTGAAGCTTTCTTT
TRBD1	NA	15	TRBV20-1	TRBJ2-1	CSAPRTGGGWHEQFF	TGCAGTGCTCCCCGGACAGGGGGCGGGTGGCATGAGCAGTTCTTC
TRBD1	few	13	TRBV7-3	TRBJ2-3	CASGRTGTDTQYF	TGTGCCAGCGGAAGGACAGGGACAGATACGCAGTATTTT
NA	NA	16	TRBV27	TRBJ2-1	CASSSTGNPHYNEQFF	TGTGCCAGCAGTTCTACAGGGAATCCCCACTACAATGAGCAGTTCTTC
TRBD2	few	16	TRBV6-5	TRBJ2-2	CASSYLRGANTGELFF	TGTGCCAGCAGTTACCTTCGGGGGGCGAACACCGGGGAGCTGTTTTTT